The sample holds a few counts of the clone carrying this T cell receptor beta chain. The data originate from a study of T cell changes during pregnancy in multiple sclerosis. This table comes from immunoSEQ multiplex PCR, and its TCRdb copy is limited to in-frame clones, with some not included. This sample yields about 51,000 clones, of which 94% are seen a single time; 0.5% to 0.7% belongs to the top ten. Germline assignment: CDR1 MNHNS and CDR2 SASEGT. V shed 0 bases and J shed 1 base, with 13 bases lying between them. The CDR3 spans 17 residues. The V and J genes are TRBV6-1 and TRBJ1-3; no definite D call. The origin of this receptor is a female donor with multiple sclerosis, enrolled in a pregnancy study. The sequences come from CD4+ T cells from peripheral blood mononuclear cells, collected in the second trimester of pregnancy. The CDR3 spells CASSEAHVWQSGNTIYF. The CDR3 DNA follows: TGTGCCAGCAGTGAAGCGCATGTGTGGCAATCTGGAAACACCATATATTTT.